These 22 T cell receptor beta chains originate from one sample sequenced in a study of T-cell reconstitution after alpha-beta-depleted transplantation in children. A library of TCRbeta sequences, prepared with unique molecular identifiers, was generated. TCRdb re-analysed the PCR reads in MiXCR, keeping a single row per CDR3 protein. This table has around 340,000 distinct CDR3 sequences, roughly 13% appearing once. Sequenced here: PBMCs, sampled from the stem cell graft. All receptors derive from a human donor who donated a stem cell graft to a child with Fanconi anemia.

This clonotype was found once. The chain carries TRBV5-1 and TRBJ2-5; 9 positions agree with TRBD1. Germline V gene data show CDR1 as SGHRS and CDR2 as YFSETQ. The CDR3 sequence is 17 residues long. Trimming cost V 4 bases and J 4 bases; bases outside gene matches: 14. The CDR3, as DNA: TGCGCCAGCAGCCCTTCCGGGACAGGGTTTTCGGGAGAGACCCAGTACTTC. It specifies CASSPSGTGFSGETQYF.

This clonotype turned up a few times. V is TRBV6-1 and J is TRBJ1-1; D ambiguous. This CDR3 contains 15 residues. The germline V gene has CDR1 MNHNS and CDR2 SASEGT. Trimming took 5 bases from V and 1 from J, leaving 14 bases between them. CDR3 DNA sequence: TGTGCCAGCAGTCCTTCGGATTTTTGGAACACTGAAGCTTTCTTT. This gives the protein CASSPSDFWNTEAFF.

In this sample, this clonotype turned up a few times. The chain carries TRBV5-1 and TRBJ1-1, with TRBD1 matching 8 bases. V trimming: 4 bases; J trimming: 5 bases; junction bases outside the gene matches: 7. This CDR3 has 14 amino acids. The germline V gene has CDR1 SGHRS and CDR2 YFSETQ. The CDR3 nucleotides are TGCGCCAGCAGCGAACAGGGGGGAGCTACTGAAGCTTTCTTT. Its protein is CASSEQGGATEAFF. Full variable domain (rest looked up from reference TRBV5-1 and TRBJ1-1): KAGVTQTPRYLIKTRGQQVTLSCSPISGHRSVSWYQQTPGQGLQFLFEYFSETQRNKGNFPGRFSGRQFSNSRSEMNVSTLELGDSALYLCASSEQGGATEAFFGQGTRLTVV.

The sample holds a few counts of this clonotype. V is TRBV4-2 and J is TRBJ1-5, with 9 bases aligning to TRBD1. V was clipped by 0 bases and J by 1 base; unmatched bases: 7. The V gene's germline CDR1 is LGHNA and CDR2 YNFKEQ. This CDR3 spans 18 amino acids. The CDR3 loop reads CASSQEQGAALSNQPQHF. DNA of the CDR3: TGTGCCAGCAGCCAAGAACAGGGGGCGGCCCTCAGCAATCAGCCCCAGCATTTT.

This clonotype appeared many times. J is TRBJ2-3 and V is TRBV20-1, with D perhaps given as TRBD1 or TRBD2 (5 bases each). Germline V gene data show CDR1 as DFQATT and CDR2 as SNEGSKA (reference sequence). V was shortened by 5 bases and J by 5 bases, with 20 bases between the two germline ends. This CDR3 comprises 15 residues. The CDR3, as DNA: TGCAGTGCTCGGCCCTTCAGCGGCAGGGTAGATACGCAGTATTTT. It specifies CSARPFSGRVDTQYF.

The genes are TRBV20-1 and TRBJ1-2; 7 bases line up with TRBD1. Looked up from germline, CDR1 is DFQATT and CDR2 is SNEGSKA (reference sequence). CDR3 length equals 14 residues. The J segment lost 2 bases and the V segment lost 5 bases, leaving 8 bases of the junction unmatched. The CDR3 spells CSAFTGVANYGYTF. As DNA, the CDR3 is TGCAGTGCTTTTACAGGGGTTGCAAACTATGGCTACACCTTC.

The table lists this clonotype with many counts. This chain links TRBV5-5 with TRBJ2-1, with unresolved D. The V end lost 4 bases, the J end lost 6 bases, and 8 bases lay between the germline ends. CDR1 and CDR2 (germline): SGHKS, YYEKEE (reference sequence). CDR3 length equals 12 residues. In DNA, the CDR3 is TGTGCCAGCAGCCCGGTGTTCAATGAGCAGTTCTTC. Translated: CASSPVFNEQFF.

This clonotype was observed a few times. The chain is built from TRBV18 and TRBJ2-5, with D unclear. V lost 3 bases and J lost 0, with 11 bases in between. This CDR3 spans 15 amino acids. Germline-derived CDR1 and CDR2 are KGHSH and LQKENI. CDR3 DNA sequence: TGTGCCAGCTCACCTACACCTACGTACCAAGAGACCCAGTACTTC. This translates into CASSPTPTYQETQYF.

This clonotype was recorded a few times. The chain employs TRBV2 and TRBJ2-7; D is undetermined. This CDR3 has 12 amino acids. Germline-derived CDR1 and CDR2 are SNHLY and FYNNEI. V lost 9 bases, J lost 7 bases, and 16 bases lay in between. In DNA form, the CDR3 reads TGTGCCAGTACCCCTGGTTTGAGGGAGCAGTACTTC. It codes for CASTPGLREQYF.

In this sample, this clonotype turned up many times. The chain has TRBV29-1 and TRBJ2-5; the D is unclear. The CDR3 runs 13 residues. V dropped 4 bases and J dropped 5 bases, with 14 bases sitting between them. Germline assignment: CDR1 SQVTM and CDR2 ANQGSEA. The CDR3 DNA sequence: TGCAGCGTTGTTCTGGCCTCCTGGGAGACCCAGTACTTC. The encoded protein is CSVVLASWETQYF.

This clonotype has a handful of counts. V and J are TRBV4-3 and TRBJ2-2, with D uncertain. The CDR3 is made up of 14 amino acids. Germline V gene data show CDR1 as LGHNA and CDR2 as YSLEER. The V end was cut by 4 bases, the J end by 5 bases, with 11 bases between. The CDR3 DNA reads TGCGCCAGCAGCCCCGACCTGGGGACCGGGGAGCTGTTTTTT. Residues: CASSPDLGTGELFF.

This clonotype was seen only a few times. The chain combines TRBV25-1 with TRBJ2-1; TRBD1 matches at 10 bases. The CDR3 length is 15 residues. Germline trimming cut 8 bases from V and 9 bases from J; bases unmatched to any gene: 13. Germline V lookup: CDR1 MGHDK, CDR2 SYGVNS. CDR3 nucleotides: TGTGCCAGCGGGGCCGGGACAGGGGAGTGGAGTGAGCAGTTCTTC. Protein product: CASGAGTGEWSEQFF.

This clonotype has more than one count but fewer than ten. The CDR3 DNA is TGCAGCTATAGGGACCCGTGGAAGAACACTGAAGCTTTCTTT. Its translation: CSYRDPWKNTEAFF. This chain connects TRBV29-1 to TRBJ1-1; D is perhaps TRBD1 (5 bases). The ends were cut back, 8 bases at V and 1 base at J, with 17 bases in the middle. Germline lookup yields CDR1 SQVTM and CDR2 ANQGSEA. There are 14 residues in the CDR3.

J is TRBJ2-3 and V is TRBV5-8; D is undetermined. This CDR3 region has 12 residues. The germline V and J ends were trimmed by 2 bases and 8 bases, with 9 bases remaining between them. Germline V lookup: CDR1 SGHTS, CDR2 YDEGEE. The CDR3 DNA sequence: TGTGCCAGCAGCTTCCGCGGCGGTACGCAGTATTTT. Protein product: CASSFRGGTQYF.

This clonotype was seen ten or more times. The chain combines TRBV9 with TRBJ1-1; unclear D gene. This CDR3 contains 14 residues. Between the trimmed V and J ends, which lost 4 bases and 2 bases, there was a span of 12 bases. Germline V CDR1 and CDR2: SGDLS, YYNGEE. The CDR3 is CASSSQVGNTEAFF. As DNA, the CDR3 is TGTGCCAGCAGCAGTCAAGTTGGAAACACTGAAGCTTTCTTT.

The chain is built from TRBV7-9 and TRBJ2-7; 9 bases are shared with TRBD1. The CDR3 length is 14 residues. V dropped 1 base and J dropped 9; count of bases not matched to a gene: 7. Germline V gives CDR1 SEHNR, CDR2 FQNEAQ (reference sequence). CDR3 DNA: TGTGCCAGCAGCTTAGAGGGGGACAGGGCGACGCAGTACTTC. This sequence encodes CASSLEGDRATQYF.

The sample holds many counts of this clonotype. The J gene is TRBJ2-7, the V gene TRBV4-3; weak D call: TRBD2 (6 bases). The CDR3 runs to 14 residues. V was pared by 0 bases and J by 5 bases, with 11 bases between. Per the germline V gene, CDR1 is LGHNA and CDR2 is YSLEER. CDR3 DNA sequence: TGCGCCAGCAGCCAAGAGGGGACGGGGGACGAGCAGTACTTC. It translates to CASSQEGTGDEQYF.

CDR3 sequence: CATSRIRGSPLHF. In nucleotides, the CDR3 is TGTGCCACCAGCAGAATCAGGGGTTCACCCCTCCACTTT. The V gene is TRBV15, the J gene TRBJ1-6, with TRBD1 as a possible D gene (6 bases). The CDR3 length is 13 residues. Germline V gene sequence: CDR1 LNHNV, CDR2 YYDKDF (reference sequence). The V and J ends lost 2 bases and 9 bases respectively, with 8 bases between them.

This clonotype was seen a single time. The chain links TRBV5-1 to TRBJ2-3, with D perhaps given as TRBD1 or TRBD2 (6 bases each). Germline CDR1 SGHRS, CDR2 YFSETQ. The CDR3 length is 15 residues. Trimming cost V 3 bases and J 0 bases, with 11 bases left between them. CDR3 sequence reads: CASSWPGASTDTQYF. The CDR3 DNA reads TGCGCCAGCAGCTGGCCGGGGGCTAGCACAGATACGCAGTATTTT.

The V and J genes are TRBV4-3 and TRBJ1-4; weak D call: TRBD1 (6 bases). The CDR3 totals 15 residues. Germline assignment: CDR1 LGHNA and CDR2 YSLEER. V lost 4 bases, J lost 5 bases, and 14 bases lay in between. CDR3 nucleotides: TGCGCCAGCAGCCCAAGGGGGGGCCCAAATGAAAAACTGTTTTTT. Translating it yields CASSPRGGPNEKLFF.

This clonotype was found many times. This chain connects TRBV28 to TRBJ2-1; D possibly uses TRBD1 or TRBD2 (6 bases each). V shed 7 bases and J shed 8 bases, with 15 bases lying between them. The CDR3 contains 13 residues. In germline, CDR1 is MDHEN, CDR2 SYDVKM. The CDR3 sequence: CASTLGGGDEQFF. In DNA form, the CDR3 reads TGTGCCAGCACCCTGGGGGGCGGAGATGAGCAGTTCTTC.

This clonotype was observed many times. V usage is TRBV2 and J usage is TRBJ1-6; 8 nucleotides align to TRBD1. Germline values: CDR1 SNHLY, CDR2 FYNNEI. Trimming cost V 7 bases and J 7 bases; bases outside gene matches: 6. The CDR3 length is 14 residues. This chain's CDR3 is CASNGQGRNSPLHF. In nucleotides, the CDR3 is TGTGCCAGCAACGGACAGGGTCGGAATTCACCCCTCCACTTT.